The subject of this entry is one T cell receptor (beta chain). Its specificity is unknown. One junction end does not reproduce the germline sequence, and a read error may be involved. Only in-frame clones appear in the TCRdb table, and some are missing; sequencing was by immunoSEQ multiplex PCR. Of about 94,000 clones in the sample, roughly 88% were seen once. This record comes from a study of OX40 agonist ivuxolimab in advanced cancers. The CDR3 runs to 12 residues. Germline V gives CDR1 MNHNY, CDR2 SVGAGI (reference sequence). The study, taken as a whole, reports: On average, a greater number of expanded clones characterised CD8+ T cells relative to CD4+.

The chain combines TRBV6-6 with TRBJ1-2; D might be TRBD1 (5 bases). The material was CD4+ or CD8+ T cells sorted from blood, obtained in a trial of the OX40 agonist ivuxolimab. This sequence originates from an adult with an advanced solid tumor such as melanoma, head and neck, liver or kidney cancer. In DNA form, the CDR3 reads TGTGCCAGCGACGATAACAGGTCATTCCCTTACTTC. Amino acid sequence: CASDDNRSFPYF.